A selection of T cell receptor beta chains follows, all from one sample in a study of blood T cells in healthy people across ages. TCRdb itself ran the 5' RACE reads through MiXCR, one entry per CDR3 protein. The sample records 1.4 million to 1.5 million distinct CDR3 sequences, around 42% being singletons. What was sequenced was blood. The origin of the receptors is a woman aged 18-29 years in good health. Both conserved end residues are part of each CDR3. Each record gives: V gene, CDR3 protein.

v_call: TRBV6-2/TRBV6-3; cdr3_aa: CASRLAWQGAYTEAFF
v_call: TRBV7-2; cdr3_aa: CATMRGRDYGYTF
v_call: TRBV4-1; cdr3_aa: CASSLGTSGKEQFF
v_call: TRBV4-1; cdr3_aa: CASSQVSTGAEQYF
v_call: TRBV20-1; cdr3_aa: CSASLATSGGEQYF
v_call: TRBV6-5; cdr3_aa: CASRAGGAETQYF
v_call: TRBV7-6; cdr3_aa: CASSLQDYNSPLYF
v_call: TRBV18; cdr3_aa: CASSSFTPSGANVLTF
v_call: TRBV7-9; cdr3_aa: CASSRTSGGPFGGADTQYF
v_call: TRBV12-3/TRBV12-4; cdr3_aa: CASSSRGGRDGQPQHF
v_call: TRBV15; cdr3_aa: CATSRDAGNEQFF
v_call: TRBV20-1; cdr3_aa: CSAIPGRKNTEAFF
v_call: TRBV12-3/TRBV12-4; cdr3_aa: CASSSSDGSYGYTF
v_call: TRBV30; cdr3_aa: CAWRQQTNEKLFF
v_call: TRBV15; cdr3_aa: CATSSYGRDRGPDEKLFF
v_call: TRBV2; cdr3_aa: CASSRASWGEKLFF
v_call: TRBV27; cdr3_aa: CASSLFRGPAYEQYF
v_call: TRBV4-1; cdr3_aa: CASSQDWAAQYF
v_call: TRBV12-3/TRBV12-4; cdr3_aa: CASTPSGGLYNEQFF
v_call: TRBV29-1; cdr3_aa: CSVVAQGAVYEQYF
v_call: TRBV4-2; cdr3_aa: CASSQVGGRLSDIMNTEAFF
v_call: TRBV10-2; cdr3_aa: CASRGGRGPADTQYF